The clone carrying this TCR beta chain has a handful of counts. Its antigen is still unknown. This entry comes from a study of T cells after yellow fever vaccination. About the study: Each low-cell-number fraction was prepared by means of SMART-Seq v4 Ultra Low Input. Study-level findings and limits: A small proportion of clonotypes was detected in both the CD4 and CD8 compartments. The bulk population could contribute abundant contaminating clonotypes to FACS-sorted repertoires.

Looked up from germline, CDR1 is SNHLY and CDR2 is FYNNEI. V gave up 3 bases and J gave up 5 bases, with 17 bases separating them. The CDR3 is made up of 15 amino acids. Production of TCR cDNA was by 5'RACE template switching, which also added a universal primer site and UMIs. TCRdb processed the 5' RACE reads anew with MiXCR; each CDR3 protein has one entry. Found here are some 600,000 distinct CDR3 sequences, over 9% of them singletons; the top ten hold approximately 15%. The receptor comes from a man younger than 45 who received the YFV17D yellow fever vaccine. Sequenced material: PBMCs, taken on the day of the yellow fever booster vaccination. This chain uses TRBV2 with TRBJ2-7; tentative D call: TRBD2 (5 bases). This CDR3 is CASSDFERDQDEQYF. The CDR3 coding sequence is TGTGCCAGCAGTGACTTCGAACGGGATCAGGACGAGCAGTACTTC.